This TCR beta chain was recovered during a study of blood T cell repertoires in COVID-19. CDR3 length equals 14 residues. Germline values: CDR1 SGHRS, CDR2 YFSETQ. Trimming at V came to 4 bases and at J to 5 bases, leaving 9 bases not matched to a gene. Original handling: Nucleated cell number was recorded as an estimate derived from reference gene primer amplification. This table comes from immunoSEQ multiplex PCR, and its TCRdb copy is limited to in-frame clones, with some not included. The V and J calls and the clone size are those of that table, but D and trimming were determined from the DNA. The top ten clones hold approximately 13% of a sample with roughly 250,000 clones, 75% to 85% of them seen once.

Sequencing input: peripheral blood. V usage is TRBV5-1 and J usage is TRBJ2-7, with 7 bases fitting TRBD2. The sequence came from a woman aged 60-70 years with active or convalescent COVID-19. The CDR3 DNA is TGCGCCAGCAGCCTGCAGGGAGGGTACCACGAGCAGTACTTC. Its translation is CASSLQGGYHEQYF.